Following are 17 T cell receptor beta chains from one sample sequenced in a study of naive and memory T cell subsets. Both TRBC1 and TRBC2 were covered by a beta constant-region primer of two equimolar oligonucleotides. Nested alpha and beta constant-region primers with the SP2 primer drove four PCR rounds on ligated cDNA. TCRdb itself ran the UMI-ligation and nested PCR reads through MiXCR, one entry per CDR3 protein. The table includes over 25,000 distinct CDR3 sequences, approximately 18% detected once. The specimen was effector memory CD4+ T cells from blood. Subset in this sample: effector memory, CD45RA- CD27-. The receptor source for this set is a human donor in good health.

This clonotype came up a few times. V usage is TRBV7-8 and J usage is TRBJ1-5, with D perhaps matching TRBD1 (6 bases). The CDR3 is 15 residues long. With 5 bases removed from V and 1 base from J, the gap between germline ends came to 12 bases. Germline CDR1 SGHVS, CDR2 FQNEAQ. The CDR3, as DNA: TGTGCCAGCAGCGGGAGGACAGCAAGCAATCAGCCCCAGCATTTT. Residues: CASSGRTASNQPQHF.

This chain joins TRBV28 and TRBJ1-6; 8 positions agree with TRBD1. CDR1 MDHEN and CDR2 SYDVKM come from the germline V gene. The V segment lost 6 bases and the J segment 0 bases; nucleotides outside the gene matches: 16. The length of the CDR3 is 20 residues. CDR3 sequence (DNA): TGTGCCAGCAGCCCAATACCGGGGACAGGCCAAAGCTCCTATAATTCACCCCTCCACTTT. Protein product: CASSPIPGTGQSSYNSPLHF.

This clonotype turned up a few times. This sequence joins TRBV4-3 and TRBJ2-3, with a weak D call TRBD2 (5 bases). V lost 4 bases and J lost 6, with 14 bases in between. The CDR3 length is 14 residues. In germline, CDR1 is LGHNA, CDR2 YSLEER. The CDR3 bases are TGCGCCAGCAGCCCAGGACTCAGAGCGGATACGCAGTATTTT. It translates to CASSPGLRADTQYF.

In this sample, this clonotype turned up a few times. This chain's CDR3 is CASTPRTSGGYNEQFF. The CDR3 coding sequence is TGTGCCAGCACCCCTAGGACTAGCGGGGGATACAATGAGCAGTTCTTC. The J gene is TRBJ2-1, the V gene TRBV12-3 or TRBV12-4; 13 bases align to TRBD2. The V segment lost 7 bases and the J segment 4 bases; nucleotides outside the gene matches: 7. This CDR3 is built from 16 residues.

The rearrangement links TRBV24-1 to TRBJ2-5, with D tentatively TRBD1 (6 bases). V lost 7 bases and J 3 bases, leaving 8 bases between the germline ends. This CDR3 has 12 residues. The germline V gene encodes CDR1 KGHDR and CDR2 SFDVKD. CDR3 protein: CATSDRKETQYF. The CDR3 nucleotides are TGTGCCACCAGCGACAGGAAAGAGACCCAGTACTTC.

This clonotype was counted between two and nine times. V gene TRBV7-6 combines with J gene TRBJ2-2; 12 bases line up with TRBD2. The trim removed 1 base at V and 6 bases at J, leaving 3 bases unmatched. The length of the CDR3 is 16 residues. Germline loops: CDR1 SGHVS, CDR2 FNYEAQ. CDR3 nucleotide sequence: TGTGCCAGCAGCTTAGGACTAGCGGGAGCCCCCGGGGAGCTGTTTTTT. It is translated as CASSLGLAGAPGELFF.

This chain connects TRBV21-1 to TRBJ1-4; the table's D call, TRBD1, has no DNA check behind it. TRBV21-1 is described as a pseudogene. The CDR3 extends over 18 amino acids. CDR3 sequence reads: CASSTLREQGLTNEKLFF. The CDR3, as DNA: TGTGCCAGCAGCACCCTTCGAGAACAGGGATTAACTAATGAAAAACTGTTTTTT.

The chain employs TRBV7-2 and TRBJ2-5; D possibly corresponds to TRBD2 (6 bases). The germline V gene has CDR1 SGHTA and CDR2 FQGNSA. Trimming stripped 5 bases from V and 5 bases from J, with 15 bases between. This CDR3 is 14 amino acids long. As DNA, the CDR3 is TGTGCCAGCAGCCCACCGGGAGTGAGGGAGACCCAGTACTTC. Its translation: CASSPPGVRETQYF.

This clonotype was counted between two and nine times. The V and J genes are TRBV2 and TRBJ1-2; 7 nucleotides agree with TRBD1. Germline V gene lookup returns CDR1 SNHLY and CDR2 FYNNEI. This CDR3 has 13 residues. Trimming at V came to 4 bases and at J to 6 bases, leaving 5 bases not matched to a gene. The CDR3 protein is CASSVRGGDGYTF. CDR3 sequence (DNA): TGTGCCAGCAGTGTTCGAGGGGGCGATGGCTACACCTTC. Combining the CDR3 with reference TRBV2 and TRBJ1-2 gives the whole variable domain EPEVTQTPSHQVTQMGQEVILRCVPISNHLYFYWYRQILGQKVEFLVSFYNNEISEKSEIFDDQFSVERPDGSNFTLKIRSTKLEDSAMYFCASSVRGGDGYTFGSGTRLTVV.

The rearrangement uses TRBV20-1 and TRBJ1-2; D call uncertain. The length of the CDR3 is 13 residues. V lost 0 bases and J lost 3, with 8 bases in between. Germline loops: CDR1 DFQATT, CDR2 SNEGSKA (reference sequence). CDR3 in amino acids: CSARDPEHYGYTF. The CDR3 DNA reads TGCAGTGCTAGAGATCCGGAGCACTATGGCTACACCTTC.

This chain connects TRBV6-6 to TRBJ1-3, with D perhaps matching TRBD1 (5 bases). The germline V gene encodes CDR1 MNHNY and CDR2 SVGAGI (reference sequence). This CDR3 is 15 amino acids long. V was shortened by 5 bases and J by 0 bases, with 11 bases between the two germline ends. The CDR3 coding sequence is TGTGCCAGCAGTACGCAGGGCAACTCTGGAAACACCATATATTTT. This sequence encodes CASSTQGNSGNTIYF.

This clonotype appeared a few times. The gene calls are TRBV11-3 and TRBJ2-7, with TRBD1 matching 7 bases. V trimming: 1 base; J trimming: 7 bases; junction bases outside the gene matches: 10. Germline CDR1 reads SGHNT; CDR2 reads YENEEA. The CDR3 totals 15 residues. This chain's CDR3 is CASSLGNRGLEEQYF. As DNA, the CDR3 is TGTGCCAGCAGCTTAGGGAACAGGGGCCTGGAGGAGCAGTACTTC. Filled out from reference TRBV11-3 and TRBJ2-7, the complete variable domain reads EAGVVQSPRYKIIEKKQPVAFWCNPISGHNTLYWYLQNLGQGPELLIRYENEEAVDDSQLPKDRFSAERLKGVDSTLKIQPAELGDSAVYLCASSLGNRGLEEQYFGPGTRLTVT.

At least ten counts were recorded for this clonotype. The gene calls are TRBV12-3 or TRBV12-4 and TRBJ1-6; a weak D match, TRBD1 (5 bases). This CDR3 spans 15 amino acids. V was clipped by 1 base and J by 6 bases, with 10 bases between them. In nucleotides, the CDR3 is TGTGCCAGCAGTTTAGTAACAAGGGGTAATTCACCCCTCCACTTT. As protein: CASSLVTRGNSPLHF.

This clonotype qualifies as medium-sized (0.01 to 0.1%). V and J are TRBV18 and TRBJ1-5; a possible D gene is TRBD1 (5 bases). V was cut by 3 bases and J by 6 bases, with 15 bases left in between. The CDR3 length is 15 residues. CDR1 is KGHSH, CDR2 LQKENI, per germline. CDR3 region: CASSPGEGRTQPQHF. Written as DNA, the CDR3 is TGTGCCAGCTCACCGGGGGAGGGCCGGACTCAGCCCCAGCATTTT. The variable domain in full, with the rest retrieved from reference TRBV18 and TRBJ1-5, is NAGVMQNPRHLVRRRGQEARLRCSPMKGHSHVYWYRQLPEEGLKFMVYLQKENIIDESGMPKERFSAEFPKEGPSILRIQQVVRGDSAAYFCASSPGEGRTQPQHFGDGTRLSIL.

This clonotype was picked up many times. This rearrangement joins TRBV6-5 to TRBJ1-1; TRBD1 agrees at 8 bases. The CDR3 spans 15 residues. V lost 5 bases to trimming and J lost 6 bases; unmatched junction nucleotides: 11. Germline lookup yields CDR1 MNHEY and CDR2 SVGAGI. The CDR3 loop is CASSPQDRDIAEAFF. CDR3 DNA: TGTGCCAGCAGTCCGCAGGACAGGGATATCGCTGAAGCTTTCTTT.

The chain combines TRBV20-1 with TRBJ2-1; 12 bases line up with TRBD1. J gave up 4 bases and V 2 bases, and 9 bases lay outside the gene matches. Germline values: CDR1 DFQATT, CDR2 SNEGSKA (reference sequence). This CDR3 is built from 17 residues. The CDR3 DNA follows: TGCAGTGCTAGACGGGGGACAGGGGGCGTTTCTTACAATGAGCAGTTCTTC. Its protein is CSARRGTGGVSYNEQFF.

By sample share, this clonotype is medium-sized. The V and J genes are TRBV7-2 and TRBJ2-3, with D tentatively TRBD1 (5 bases). Trimming cost V 6 bases and J 9 bases, with 13 bases left between them. This CDR3 contains 12 residues. CDR1 SGHTA and CDR2 FQGNSA come from the germline V gene. This CDR3 is CASRDRGSTQYF. CDR3 DNA: TGTGCCAGCAGGGATAGGGGTTCCACGCAGTATTTT.